The text below deals with one T cell receptor (beta chain). The data were obtained in a study of siplizumab effects on memory and regulatory T cells. Looked up from germline, CDR1 is MNHEY and CDR2 is SMNVEV (reference sequence). Trimming at V came to 5 bases and at J to 5 bases, leaving 8 bases not matched to a gene. The CDR3 has 14 residues. TCRdb keeps only in-frame clones here, not all; method: immunoSEQ multiplex PCR. There are around 110,000 clones in the sample; about 94% occur only once, and 1.5% to 2% lies in the top ten. The specimen sequenced was non-Treg CD4+ T cells sorted from blood. The TCR comes from a human donor in good health. The chain has TRBV27 and TRBJ1-2, with 7 bases identical to TRBD1. CDR3 in amino acids: CASSPTRQGYGYTF. The CDR3 nucleotides are TGTGCCAGCAGTCCCACGAGACAGGGATATGGCTACACCTTC.